This passage covers 16 T cell receptor beta chains from one sample sequenced in a study of low-dose radiotherapy and immunotherapy resistance in tumors. Time point in this sample: after trial treatment. Treatment noted: LDRT plus nivolumab, ipilimumab, low-dose cyclophosphamide and aspirin (RACIN trial). First-strand cDNA relied on TRAV- and TRBV-specific primers spanning alpha and beta chains. The authors amplified TCRs for roughly 20 PCR cycles with a constant-region primer and a V-primer adapter. TCRdb re-called the reads through MiXCR, storing one row per CDR3 protein. The table shows about 80,000 distinct CDR3 sequences, with over 15% occurring only once. The input for sequencing was PBMCs, taken after low-dose radiotherapy plus immunotherapy. The receptor set was obtained from a male donor with prostate cancer.

This clonotype was observed many times. V usage is TRBV5-1 and J usage is TRBJ2-7; TRBD2 matches at 14 bases. The CDR3 has 15 amino acids. Germline assignment: CDR1 SGHRS and CDR2 YFSETQ. J was trimmed by 3 bases and V by 4 bases; bases with no gene match: 3. CDR3 sequence reads: CASSRLAGGGYEQYF. CDR3 nucleotide sequence: TGCGCCAGCAGCCGACTAGCGGGGGGGGGCTACGAGCAGTACTTC.

This clonotype was observed at least ten times. The gene calls are TRBV29-1 and TRBJ2-3; 16 bases are a match to TRBD2. CDR1 is SQVTM, CDR2 ANQGSEA, per germline. This CDR3 comprises 20 residues. Germline trimming cut 2 bases from V and 4 bases from J; bases unmatched to any gene: 15. CDR3 region: CSVEIPGLAGGPLYSDTQYF. The CDR3 DNA sequence: TGCAGCGTTGAAATCCCGGGACTAGCGGGAGGGCCACTATATTCAGATACGCAGTATTTT.

The table lists this clonotype with many counts. The chain is built from TRBV10-3 and TRBJ2-5, with D perhaps TRBD1 (5 bases). This CDR3 comprises 11 residues. Looked up from germline, CDR1 is ENHRY and CDR2 is SYGVKD. V gave up 10 bases and J gave up 4 bases, with 10 bases separating them. CDR3 nucleotide sequence: TGTGCCACCCGACAGAGAGAGACCCAGTACTTC. It yields the protein CATRQRETQYF.

In this sample, this clonotype turned up once. A far larger clone is off by one base, so a read error is likely. The rearrangement joins TRBV29-1 to TRBJ2-7, with 7 bases that match TRBD2. This CDR3 has 14 residues. CDR1 is SQVTM, CDR2 ANQGSEA, per germline. Unmatched junction bases numbered 14, after V lost 5 bases and J lost 7 bases. CDR3 amino acids: CSVLGWTRNREQYF. In DNA, the CDR3 is TGCAGCGTTTTGGGCTGGACTAGAAACCGTGAGCAGTACTTC.

This clonotype occurred many times. This chain connects TRBV29-1 to TRBJ1-1; TRBD1 matches 8 bases. Germline V gene lookup returns CDR1 SQVTM and CDR2 ANQGSEA. CDR3 length equals 16 residues. The junction had 9 bases not matched to a gene; V was cut back by 1 base and J by 2 bases. DNA of the CDR3: TGCAGCGTTGAAGTCAAACCGGGACAGGTAAACACTGAAGCTTTCTTT. This codes for CSVEVKPGQVNTEAFF.

This clonotype was seen a handful of times. CDR3 in amino acids: CASRAGGATNEKLFF. DNA for the CDR3: TGTGCCAGCAGAGCAGGGGGCGCGACTAATGAAAAACTGTTTTTT. This chain uses TRBV6-1 with TRBJ1-4; 8 bases line up with TRBD1. CDR1 and CDR2 (germline): MNHNS, SASEGT. This CDR3 region has 15 residues. With 6 bases clipped from V and 2 bases from J, the junction kept 5 bases outside the gene matches.

This clonotype was detected many times. The chain is built from TRBV29-1 and TRBJ2-7; 7 bases agree with TRBD1. J was trimmed by 0 bases and V by 3 bases; bases with no gene match: 5. Germline CDR1 reads SQVTM; CDR2 reads ANQGSEA. The CDR3 runs 14 residues. CDR3 sequence: CSVEYRGSSYEQYF. CDR3 sequence (DNA): TGCAGCGTTGAGTACAGGGGAAGCTCCTACGAGCAGTACTTC.

This clonotype was picked up many times. J is TRBJ1-1 and V is TRBV6-2 or TRBV6-3; 10 bases line up with TRBD1. J lost 5 bases, V lost 7 bases, and 7 bases had no gene match. Germline-derived CDR1 and CDR2 are MNHEY and SVGEGT. The CDR3 runs 14 residues. The CDR3 protein is CASIGDRGGTEAFF. The CDR3 nucleotides are TGTGCCAGCATTGGGGACAGGGGTGGAACTGAAGCTTTCTTT.

This clonotype has only a few counts. The CDR3 protein is CASSPPDVTYEQYF. The CDR3 coding sequence is TGTGCCAGCAGTCCCCCCGACGTTACCTACGAGCAGTACTTC. The genes are TRBV28 and TRBJ2-7; D not certain. In germline, CDR1 is MDHEN, CDR2 SYDVKM. Deletions cut 5 bases from V and 2 bases from J, with 13 bases between. This CDR3 comprises 14 residues.

This clonotype was detected once. The CDR3 does not end in the conserved phenylalanine or tryptophan, so this is likely a read error. V usage is TRBV28 and J usage is TRBJ2-1; D is uncertain. CDR1 MDHEN and CDR2 SYDVKM come from the germline V gene. The CDR3 length is 14 residues. Trimming removed 1 base from V and 4 bases from J, with 8 bases in between. CDR3 in amino acids: CASSLYRRYNEQFI. CDR3 bases: TGTGCCAGCAGTTTATACCGACGATACAATGAGCAGTTCATC.

The CDR3 DNA reads TGTGCCAGCAGTGACATGTACGAGCAGTACTTC. It encodes CASSDMYEQYF. The rearrangement joins TRBV2 to TRBJ2-7; D unresolved. The germline V and J ends were trimmed by 3 bases and 4 bases, with 4 bases remaining between them. This CDR3 has 11 amino acids. From germline, CDR1 is SNHLY and CDR2 FYNNEI.

This clonotype has ten or more counts. J is TRBJ2-1 and V is TRBV2; D is perhaps TRBD2 (7 bases). This CDR3 has 16 residues. Per germline, CDR1 SNHLY and CDR2 FYNNEI. The V and J ends lost 4 bases and 2 bases respectively, with 15 bases between them. The DNA of the CDR3 is TGTGCCAGCAGTGTGGGGGGGGGCCGCACCTACAATGAGCAGTTCTTC. It yields the protein CASSVGGGRTYNEQFF.

The table lists this clonotype with a count of one. A far larger clone is a single base away, which makes a read error likely. The chain joins TRBV24-1 to TRBJ1-3, with D uncertain. CDR1 is KGHDR and CDR2 is SFDVKD in the germline V gene. Trimming took 7 bases from V and 0 from J, leaving 6 bases between them. The CDR3 spans 13 residues. CDR3 sequence (DNA): TGTGCCACCAGGCCAAGCTCTGGAAACACCATATATTTT. Encoded protein: CATRPSSGNTIYF.

This clonotype was detected ten times or more. The chain has TRBV5-8 and TRBJ2-1, with D possibly being TRBD1 (5 bases). The CDR3 totals 15 residues. The V gene lost 1 base and the J gene lost 4 bases, with 12 bases spanning the gap. Germline loops: CDR1 SGHTS, CDR2 YDEGEE. The chain's CDR3 is CASSLLRGLYNEQFF. The DNA of the CDR3 is TGTGCCAGCAGCTTGTTAAGGGGTCTTTACAATGAGCAGTTCTTC. The variable domain in full, completed from reference TRBV5-8 and TRBJ2-1, reads EAGVTQSPTHLIKTRGQQATLRCSPISGHTSVYWYQQALGLGLQFLLWYDEGEERNRGNFPPRFSGRQFPNYSSELNVNALELEDSALYLCASSLLRGLYNEQFFGPGTRLTVL.

Details on this clonotype: This likely reflects a read error, since a far larger clone is one base away. The J gene is TRBJ2-2, the V gene TRBV7-9; D is unclear. V was trimmed by 1 base and J by 6 bases, leaving 3 bases between them. The CDR3 spans 12 residues. Germline CDR1 reads SEHNR; CDR2 reads FQNEAQ (reference sequence). CDR3 loop: CASSLVPGELFF. The CDR3 nucleotides read TGTGCCAGCAGCTTAGTTCCCGGGGAGCTGTTTTTT.

This clonotype was recorded many times. V gene TRBV6-2 or TRBV6-3 combines with J gene TRBJ2-1, with D perhaps being TRBD1 or TRBD2 (5 bases each). Germline assignment: CDR1 MNHEY and CDR2 SVGEGT. Trimming stripped 2 bases from V and 7 bases from J, with 18 bases between. This CDR3 is 16 amino acids long. The CDR3 loop is CASSYPPGTGPNEQFF. CDR3 DNA: TGTGCCAGCAGTTACCCCCCGGGCACGGGGCCGAATGAGCAGTTCTTC.